These 27 T cell receptor beta chains were all obtained from the same sample, sequenced in a study of OX40 agonist ivuxolimab in advanced cancers. Assay used: immunoSEQ multiplex PCR; TCRdb lists only in-frame clones, some missing. The sample lists approximately 77,000 clones; approximately 84% were seen once. This specimen was CD4+ or CD8+ T cells sorted from blood, taken in a trial of the OX40 agonist ivuxolimab. Receptors originate from an adult with an advanced solid tumor such as melanoma, head and neck, liver or kidney cancer.

The CDR3: CASSFQGQGAYEQFF. In nucleotides, the CDR3 is TGTGCCAGCAGCTTCCAGGGACAGGGGGCTTATGAGCAGTTCTTC. The V call is TRBV7-2, the J call TRBJ2-1; 12 nucleotides match TRBD1. Trimming removed 3 bases from V and 8 bases from J; junction bases left unmatched: 5. CDR1 is SGHTA and CDR2 is FQGNSA in the germline V gene. The CDR3 covers 15 residues. Using reference TRBV7-2 and TRBJ2-1 for the parts outside the CDR3, the full variable domain is GAGVSQSPSNKVTEKGKDVELRCDPISGHTALYWYRQSLGQGLEFLIYFQGNSAPDKSGLPSDRFSAERTGGSVSTLTIQRTQQEDSAVYLCASSFQGQGAYEQFFGPGTRLTVL.

The chain couples TRBV6-1 to TRBJ2-3; 7 bases are a match to TRBD1. The CDR3 is 16 residues long. Losses at the gene ends were 3 bases for V and 0 bases for J; bases not matched to a gene: 6. Per germline, CDR1 MNHNS and CDR2 SASEGT. As DNA, the CDR3 is TGTGCCAGCAGTGATCAAAGGACAGGTAGCACAGATACGCAGTATTTT. It translates to CASSDQRTGSTDTQYF.

This clone was detected a few times. The genes are TRBV9 and TRBJ2-3, with TRBD2 matching over 7 bases. V lost 4 bases and J lost 0; bases outside the gene matches: 17. Germline CDR1 is SGDLS and CDR2 is YYNGEE. This CDR3 spans 19 amino acids. This CDR3 reads CASSPPAGEGPDSTDTQYF. The CDR3 DNA follows: TGTGCCAGCAGCCCCCCCGCGGGGGAGGGCCCCGATAGCACAGATACGCAGTATTTT.

This sequence joins TRBV18 and TRBJ2-2; the D gene is possibly TRBD2 (6 bases). CDR1 and CDR2 (germline): KGHSH, LQKENI. CDR3 size: 16 residues. Trimming took off 4 bases at V and 1 base at J, with 13 bases between the two ends. The CDR3 DNA reads as TGTGCCAGCTCACTGCAGGCTAGCGTGAACACCGGGGAGCTGTTTTTT. This gives the protein CASSLQASVNTGELFF.

The rearrangement uses TRBV9 and TRBJ1-1; D perhaps matches TRBD1 (6 bases). Germline V lookup: CDR1 SGDLS, CDR2 YYNGEE. V was clipped by 3 bases and J by 4 bases, with 13 bases between them. The CDR3 runs to 14 residues. The CDR3 sequence is CASSAQGYGTEAFF. CDR3 sequence (DNA): TGTGCCAGCAGCGCACAGGGTTACGGCACTGAAGCTTTCTTT. Based on the CDR3 plus reference TRBV9 and TRBJ1-1, the full variable domain is DSGVTQTPKHLITATGQRVTLRCSPRSGDLSVYWYQQSLDQGLQFLIQYYNGEERAKGNILERFSAQQFPDLHSELNLSSLELGDSALYFCASSAQGYGTEAFFGQGTRLTVV.

The chain uses TRBV7-9 and TRBJ2-3; 11 nucleotides match TRBD2. Germline lookup yields CDR1 SEHNR and CDR2 FQNEAQ (reference sequence). V lost 5 bases to trimming and J lost 2 bases; unmatched junction nucleotides: 6. The CDR3 loop spans 16 amino acids. The CDR3 region is CASSPGLAGNTDTQYF. DNA of the CDR3: TGTGCCAGCAGCCCCGGACTAGCGGGTAACACAGATACGCAGTATTTT.

This chain's CDR3 is CASSSQGYTEAFF. CDR3 coding DNA: TGTGCCAGCAGTTCCCAGGGTTACACTGAAGCTTTCTTT. The chain employs TRBV2 and TRBJ1-1; tentative D call: TRBD1 (5 bases). The CDR3 spans 13 residues. V was trimmed by 5 bases and J by 3 bases, leaving 10 bases between them. CDR1 is SNHLY, CDR2 FYNNEI, per germline.

The chain couples TRBV5-1 to TRBJ1-1; TRBD1 matches 7 bases. Trimming removed 4 bases from V and 6 bases from J; junction bases left unmatched: 6. Germline CDR1 SGHRS, CDR2 YFSETQ. The CDR3 loop spans 13 amino acids. The CDR3 nucleotides are TGCGCCAGCAGCCCCGGGACAGATGCTGAAGCTTTCTTT. It yields the protein CASSPGTDAEAFF.

This chain connects TRBV9 to TRBJ2-2; 9 nucleotides line up with TRBD2. With V trimmed by 4 bases and J by 4 bases, 14 bases remained unmatched. Germline CDR1 SGDLS, CDR2 YYNGEE. This CDR3 comprises 18 residues. The CDR3 DNA sequence: TGTGCCAGCAGCCCCCAACTCATGACTAGCGGAGGCACCGGGGAGCTGTTTTTT. Protein: CASSPQLMTSGGTGELFF.

The gene calls are TRBV4-1 and TRBJ2-1; the D call may be TRBD1 or TRBD2 (5 bases each). Deletions cut 4 bases from V and 5 bases from J, with 27 bases between. This CDR3 region has 19 residues. CDR1 MGHRA and CDR2 YSYEKL come from the germline V gene. This chain's CDR3 is CASSPQHSPSGKGHNEQFF. CDR3 bases: TGCGCCAGCAGCCCTCAACATAGTCCCAGCGGCAAGGGGCACAATGAGCAGTTCTTC.

The V call is TRBV6-5, the J call TRBJ2-7; D gene unclear. This CDR3 has 13 residues. V gave up 2 bases and J gave up 6 bases, with 11 bases separating them. Germline V CDR1 and CDR2: MNHEY, SVGAGI. CDR3 sequence reads: CASSYLGRSEQYF. CDR3 sequence (DNA): TGTGCCAGCAGTTACCTTGGCAGATCCGAGCAGTACTTC.

This clone was observed a few times. V gene TRBV6-6 combines with J gene TRBJ1-2; D is undetermined. This CDR3 is built from 13 residues. Trimming took 10 bases from V and 0 from J, leaving 12 bases between them. CDR1 and CDR2 from the germline V gene are MNHNY and SVGAGI (reference sequence). The CDR3 nucleotides read TGTGCCACCCTAGCGGGAGCTAACTATGGCTACACCTTC. It is translated as CATLAGANYGYTF.

The rearrangement joins TRBV7-9 to TRBJ2-1; no firm D call. From germline, CDR1 is SEHNR and CDR2 FQNEAQ (reference sequence). V shed 4 bases and J shed 7 bases, with 11 bases lying between them. The CDR3 is made up of 13 amino acids. In DNA form, the CDR3 reads TGTGCCAGCAGCTCGCCTAGGAAGAATGAGCAGTTCTTC. As protein: CASSSPRKNEQFF.

J is TRBJ2-3 and V is TRBV2; no clear D. V lost 4 bases, J lost 8 bases, and 13 bases lay in between. There are 13 residues in the CDR3. CDR1 is SNHLY and CDR2 is FYNNEI in the germline V gene. Here the CDR3 DNA reads TGTGCCAGCAGTGCTCTTCAGTGGGGTACGCAGTATTTT. Residues: CASSALQWGTQYF.

This clone appeared a single time. The CDR3 reads CASSYAQGLGGYTF. The CDR3 DNA reads TGTGCCAGCAGTTATGCACAGGGTCTGGGCGGCTACACCTTC. The rearrangement links TRBV6-5 to TRBJ1-2; D possibly corresponds to TRBD1 (6 bases). Trimming cost V 3 bases and J 8 bases, with 16 bases left between them. Germline V CDR1 and CDR2: MNHEY, SVGAGI. The CDR3 is made up of 14 amino acids.

V usage is TRBV29-1 and J usage is TRBJ2-7; 8 nucleotides line up with TRBD2. The length of the CDR3 is 13 residues. J lost 1 base, V lost 4 bases, and 3 bases had no gene match. CDR1 is SQVTM and CDR2 is ANQGSEA in the germline V gene. In DNA, the CDR3 is TGCAGCGTTGTACTAGCGGTTTCCTACGAGCAGTACTTC. Protein: CSVVLAVSYEQYF.

V is TRBV7-6 and J is TRBJ2-7; no clear D gene. V gave up 0 bases and J gave up 0 bases, with 6 bases separating them. CDR3 size: 14 residues. Per germline, CDR1 SGHVS and CDR2 FNYEAQ. Here the CDR3 DNA reads TGTGCCAGCAGCTTAGCTAGGAGCTCCTACGAGCAGTACTTC. Its protein is CASSLARSSYEQYF.

The DNA of the CDR3 is TGTGCCAGCAGCTTGGGGGAACTGAACACTGAAGCTTTCTTT. This translates into CASSLGELNTEAFF. The chain combines TRBV7-2 with TRBJ1-1; TRBD1 is a possible D gene (5 bases). Trimming removed 3 bases from V and 0 bases from J, with 8 bases in between. The CDR3 has 14 residues. From germline, CDR1 is SGHTA and CDR2 FQGNSA.

V is TRBV6-5 and J is TRBJ1-3, with 7 bases identical to TRBD1. This CDR3 spans 15 amino acids. CDR1 MNHEY and CDR2 SVGAGI come from the germline V gene. Losses at the gene ends were 2 bases for V and 4 bases for J; bases not matched to a gene: 5. CDR3 in amino acids: CASSYDRASGNTIYF. The CDR3, as DNA: TGTGCCAGCAGTTACGACAGGGCGAGCGGAAACACCATATATTTT.

This clone was found a few times. The V and J genes are TRBV28 and TRBJ2-1, with D perhaps TRBD1 (6 bases). In germline, CDR1 is MDHEN, CDR2 SYDVKM. This CDR3 has 12 residues. V dropped 6 bases and J dropped 10 bases, with 13 bases sitting between them. CDR3 loop: CASRTRGPEQFF. CDR3 DNA: TGTGCCAGCAGAACCAGGGGCCCCGAGCAGTTCTTC.

The CDR3 bases are TGTGCCAGCAGTTTATCGGTAGGGGGCCCAAGCTCCTACGAGCAGTACTTC. The encoded protein is CASSLSVGGPSSYEQYF. The chain links TRBV27 to TRBJ2-7; TRBD1 matches 7 bases. The CDR3 spans 17 residues. Germline V CDR1 and CDR2: MNHEY, SMNVEV (reference sequence). Germline trimming cut 0 bases from V and 0 bases from J; bases unmatched to any gene: 8.

This chain uses TRBV15 with TRBJ2-7; 7 bases align to TRBD1. CDR1 is LNHNV and CDR2 is YYDKDF in the germline V gene (reference sequence). There are 15 residues in the CDR3. The junction had 5 bases not matched to a gene; V was cut back by 2 bases and J by 1 base. As DNA, the CDR3 is TGTGCCACCAGCAGATCCGGGACAGAGTCCTACGAGCAGTACTTC. Protein product: CATSRSGTESYEQYF.

The rearrangement joins TRBV5-3 to TRBJ1-1; 8 nucleotides agree with TRBD1. TRBV5-3 is an ORF; its function is uncertain. The trim removed 0 bases at V and 11 bases at J, leaving 15 bases unmatched. The CDR3 extends over 16 amino acids. Here the CDR3 reads CARSLDQGGDRTPAFF. Here the CDR3 DNA reads TGTGCCAGAAGCTTGGACCAGGGCGGGGACAGGACGCCGGCTTTCTTT.

The chain joins TRBV21-1 to TRBJ1-4. TRBV21-1 is a recognized pseudogene. There are 15 residues in the CDR3. The CDR3 DNA sequence: TGTGCCAGCAGCACCTTGCGAGGGACTAATGAAAAACTGTTTTTT. This codes for CASSTLRGTNEKLFF.

The rearrangement joins TRBV28 to TRBJ1-2, with 11 bases lining up with TRBD1. This CDR3 comprises 13 residues. CDR1 is MDHEN and CDR2 is SYDVKM in the germline V gene. V shed 10 bases, J shed 8 bases, and the junction held 9 bases outside the gene matches. CDR3 protein: CATSGTGGGGYTF. CDR3 DNA: TGTGCCACTTCCGGGACAGGGGGTGGGGGCTACACCTTC.

The rearrangement joins TRBV19 to TRBJ2-7; TRBD2 might be the D (5 bases). Trimming removed 4 bases from V and 7 bases from J, with 20 bases in between. Germline CDR1 LNHDA, CDR2 SQIVND (reference sequence). The CDR3 spans 15 residues. This chain's CDR3 is CASSTQSGTRLEQYF. CDR3 nucleotide sequence: TGTGCCAGTAGTACCCAGAGCGGAACCCGATTGGAGCAGTACTTC. Looking up the rest from reference TRBV19 and TRBJ2-7 gives the full variable domain: DGGITQSPKYLFRKEGQNVTLSCEQNLNHDAMYWYRQDPGQGLRLIYYSQIVNDFQKGDIAEGYSVSREKKESFPLTVTSAQKNPTAFYLCASSTQSGTRLEQYFGPGTRLTVT.

The genes are TRBV7-9 and TRBJ1-4, with D perhaps TRBD1 (6 bases). V was trimmed by 0 bases and J by 7 bases, leaving 12 bases between them. Germline CDR1 SEHNR, CDR2 FQNEAQ (reference sequence). This CDR3 has 15 residues. The CDR3 region has the DNA TGTGCCAGCAGCTTAGCAGCTGGGGGCGTTGAAAAACTGTTTTTT. Its protein is CASSLAAGGVEKLFF.